The 8 T cell receptor beta chains reported below all come from one sample, sequenced in a study of human T cells and chemical hapten exposure. In TCRdb, the RACE reads were re-called with MiXCR into one record per CDR3 protein. The top ten hold about 2.5% of the sample, which has roughly 200,000 distinct CDR3 sequences, about 25% seen once. Stated time point: patch test 3, about 24 weeks after DPC sensitization. As for treatment: therapeutic diphenylcyclopropenone sensitization with weekly scalp DPC. This specimen was whole blood, taken in connection with sensitization to the hapten diphenylcyclopropenone (DPC). The receptors were gathered from a woman between 40 and 55 years old with alopecia areata. Some clones in this sample may be carry-over from other donors' samples.

J is TRBJ2-5 and V is TRBV6-2 or TRBV6-3, with 7 bases lining up with TRBD2. This CDR3 comprises 13 residues. Germline V gives CDR1 MNHEY, CDR2 SVGEGT. The trim removed 4 bases at V and 5 bases at J, leaving 4 bases unmatched. The CDR3 here is CASSFGLGETQYF. DNA of the CDR3: TGTGCCAGCAGTTTCGGACTAGGCGAGACCCAGTACTTC.

V gene TRBV6-5 combines with J gene TRBJ2-2, with D uncertain. Deletions cut 2 bases from V and 8 bases from J, with 18 bases between. The CDR3 covers 16 residues. Germline V gene sequence: CDR1 MNHEY, CDR2 SVGAGI. CDR3 sequence: CASSYLSQWGIGELFF. CDR3 bases: TGTGCCAGCAGTTACCTATCACAGTGGGGTATTGGGGAGCTGTTTTTT.

This chain uses TRBV5-1 with TRBJ2-1, with 9 bases lining up with TRBD2. The germline V gene has CDR1 SGHRS and CDR2 YFSETQ. The length of the CDR3 is 16 residues. V trimming: 1 base; J trimming: 3 bases; junction bases outside the gene matches: 5. The CDR3 DNA follows: TGCGCCAGCAGCTTGATCCCTAGCGGGGACTACAATGAGCAGTTCTTC. It translates to CASSLIPSGDYNEQFF.

The V and J genes are TRBV12-3 or TRBV12-4 and TRBJ2-7; perhaps D is TRBD1 or TRBD2 (5 bases each). The CDR3 length is 15 residues. V lost 5 bases to trimming and J lost 2 bases, with 16 bases between them. The CDR3 region has the DNA TGTGCCAGCAGTATAGGGACGGTGGAAACCTACGAGCAGTACTTC. Encoded protein: CASSIGTVETYEQYF.

This chain connects TRBV9 to TRBJ2-5; D is possibly TRBD1 or TRBD2 (5 bases each). V was trimmed by 0 bases and J by 3 bases, leaving 15 bases between them. The CDR3 has 16 amino acids. In germline, CDR1 is SGDLS, CDR2 YYNGEE. The CDR3, as DNA: TGTGCCAGCAGCGTAGAGGGATGGGGGAGCGAAGAGACCCAGTACTTC. Its protein product is CASSVEGWGSEETQYF.

This clonotype showed up just a few times. The chain couples TRBV29-1 to TRBJ2-1, with TRBD1 matching 12 bases. Germline values: CDR1 SQVTM, CDR2 ANQGSEA. CDR3 length: 16 residues. V trimming: 6 bases; J trimming: 7 bases; junction bases outside the gene matches: 13. The CDR3 region is CSVHGFGTGGGNEQFF. Written as DNA, the CDR3 is TGCAGCGTACACGGCTTTGGGACAGGGGGCGGAAATGAGCAGTTCTTC.

This sequence joins TRBV20-1 and TRBJ1-2, with D possibly TRBD1 on 6 matching bases. From germline, CDR1 is DFQATT and CDR2 SNEGSKA (reference sequence). The V end was cut by 5 bases, the J end by 1 base, with 14 bases between. CDR3 length: 14 residues. The CDR3 here is CSALAGAVNYGYTF. The CDR3, as DNA: TGCAGTGCTCTAGCAGGGGCGGTTAACTATGGCTACACCTTC.

CDR3 protein: CASSLGGARGYTF. The CDR3 DNA sequence: TGTGCCAGCAGCTTGGGGGGGGCAAGAGGCTACACCTTC. J is TRBJ1-2 and V is TRBV28, with D possibly matching TRBD1 (6 bases). The CDR3 spans 13 residues. Looked up from germline, CDR1 is MDHEN and CDR2 is SYDVKM. Trimming removed 6 bases from V and 8 bases from J, with 16 bases in between.